This is a list of T cell receptor beta chains from one sample in a study of blood T cell repertoires in COVID-19. Libraries were prepared by immunoSEQ multiplex PCR; TCRdb keeps only in-frame clonotypes and omits some of them. The table lists around 100,000 clones, about four fifths of them singletons. Sequencing was done on a sample of peripheral blood. The receptors come from a human donor in a cohort sampled during active COVID-19. The CDR3 runs from the conserved cysteine through the conserved F or W. A D gene is named only where the DNA matches it firmly.

J gene: TRBJ2-7; CDR3 length: 15; D gene: NA; V gene: TRBV10-3; CDR3 protein: CAIRRGTGNSYEQYF
J gene: TRBJ2-1; CDR3 length: 12; D gene: NA; V gene: TRBV2; CDR3 protein: CASTSLGFGVFF
J gene: TRBJ1-5; CDR3 length: 12; D gene: TRBD1; V gene: TRBV6-5; CDR3 protein: CASRTGGQPQHF
J gene: TRBJ2-3; CDR3 length: 17; D gene: TRBD2; V gene: TRBV7-6; CDR3 protein: CASSARLAGGPADTQYF
J gene: TRBJ1-2; CDR3 length: 12; D gene: TRBD1; V gene: TRBV6-5; CDR3 protein: CASSPTGGGYTF
J gene: TRBJ2-2; CDR3 length: 15; D gene: TRBD2; V gene: TRBV18; CDR3 protein: CASSPGRANTGELFF
J gene: TRBJ2-7; CDR3 length: 16; D gene: NA; V gene: TRBV16; CDR3 protein: CASSQSGGLRPYEQYF
J gene: TRBJ1-2; CDR3 length: 15; D gene: TRBD1; V gene: TRBV27; CDR3 protein: CASSFVDRGWRGYTF
J gene: TRBJ1-2; CDR3 length: 12; D gene: NA; V gene: TRBV12-3/TRBV12-4; CDR3 protein: CASTLGSYGYTF
J gene: TRBJ1-5; CDR3 length: 14; D gene: TRBD1; V gene: TRBV7-8; CDR3 protein: CASSRDRVNQPQHF
J gene: TRBJ1-2; CDR3 length: 15; D gene: TRBD1; V gene: TRBV19; CDR3 protein: CASTTGTGPNYGYTF
J gene: TRBJ2-2; CDR3 length: 15; D gene: TRBD1; V gene: TRBV5-1; CDR3 protein: CASSFLGQGTGELFF
J gene: TRBJ1-1; CDR3 length: 14; D gene: NA; V gene: TRBV7-9; CDR3 protein: CASSFRTSGGEAFF
J gene: TRBJ1-5; CDR3 length: 15; D gene: TRBD1; V gene: TRBV5-1; CDR3 protein: CASTPGDRDNQPQHF
J gene: TRBJ2-7; CDR3 length: 13; D gene: TRBD2; V gene: TRBV5-1; CDR3 protein: CASSWGGTYEQYF
J gene: TRBJ2-2; CDR3 length: 15; D gene: NA; V gene: TRBV18; CDR3 protein: CASSPAGRNTGELFF
J gene: TRBJ1-2; CDR3 length: 13; D gene: NA; V gene: TRBV27; CDR3 protein: CASSLDRTYGYTF
J gene: TRBJ1-2; CDR3 length: 13; D gene: NA; V gene: TRBV29-1; CDR3 protein: CSGKTDGDGGYTF
J gene: TRBJ2-2; CDR3 length: 16; D gene: NA; V gene: TRBV4-3; CDR3 protein: CASSQTVIPPNGELFF
J gene: TRBJ1-2; CDR3 length: 17; D gene: TRBD1; V gene: TRBV5-1; CDR3 protein: CASSPEKPRTGGYGYTF
J gene: TRBJ1-2; CDR3 length: 15; D gene: NA; V gene: TRBV5-1; CDR3 protein: CASSLDRTVIYGYTF
J gene: TRBJ2-7; CDR3 length: 12; D gene: NA; V gene: TRBV5-1; CDR3 protein: CASSFGPSEQYF
J gene: TRBJ1-1; CDR3 length: 15; D gene: TRBD1; V gene: TRBV28; CDR3 protein: CASSLSGTGNTEAFF